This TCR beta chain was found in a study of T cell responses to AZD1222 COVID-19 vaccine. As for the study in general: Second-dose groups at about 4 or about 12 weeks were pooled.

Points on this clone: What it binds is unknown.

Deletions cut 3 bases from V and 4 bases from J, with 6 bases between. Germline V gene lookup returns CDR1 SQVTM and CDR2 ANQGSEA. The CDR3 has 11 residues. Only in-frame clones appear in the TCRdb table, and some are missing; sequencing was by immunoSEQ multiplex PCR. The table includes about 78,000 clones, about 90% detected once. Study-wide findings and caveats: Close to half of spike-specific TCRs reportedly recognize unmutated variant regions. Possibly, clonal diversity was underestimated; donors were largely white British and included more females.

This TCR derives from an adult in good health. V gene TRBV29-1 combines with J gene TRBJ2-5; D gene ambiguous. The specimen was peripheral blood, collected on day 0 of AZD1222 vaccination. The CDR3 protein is CSVERGETQYF. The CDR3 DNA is TGCAGCGTTGAGAGAGGAGAGACCCAGTACTTC.